This T cell receptor beta chain was obtained from a study of identical twins. TCRdb passed the 5' RACE reads through MiXCR, listing each CDR3 protein once. This sample has about 660,000 distinct CDR3 sequences, with approximately 9% found just once. This clonotype occurred a few times. Its antigen is as yet unknown. The V gene lost 3 bases and the J gene lost 0 bases, with 11 bases spanning the gap. The germline CDR1 and CDR2 sequences are MNHNS and SASEGT. The length of the CDR3 is 16 residues. Study conclusions and caveats: It was out-of-frame TCR alpha sharing in monozygotic twins that models underestimated.

Another study also made use of these data, one on yellow fever vaccine responses in identical twins.

The chain carries TRBV6-1 and TRBJ2-2; D unclear. The source material was PBMCs. The receptor's source is a woman in her late teens or twenties in good health. The CDR3 coding sequence is TGTGCCAGCAGTGATTTTGGAAACGCGAACACCGGGGAGCTGTTTTTT. Translated: CASSDFGNANTGELFF.